This T cell receptor beta chain was captured by sequencing in a study of PD-L1 blockade in urothelial cancer. About the study: Researchers found blood samples held a median of approximately 150,000 T cells.

Study observations and caveats: Patients with below-median pretreatment blood clonality survived longer.

The data were produced by immunoSEQ multiplex PCR, yet TCRdb's version contains in-frame clones alone and is incomplete. The data show roughly 87,000 clones, roughly 87% seen once. All patients carried locally advanced or metastatic urothelial carcinoma. There are 14 residues in the CDR3. From germline, CDR1 is SGHVS and CDR2 FNYEAQ. J gave up 7 bases and V 1 base, and 5 bases lay outside the gene matches. This clone occurred a few times. Its antigen remains unknown. This receptor was taken from a woman aged 70 to 79 with urothelial cancer. Sample: PBMCs, taken around atezolizumab (anti-PD-L1) treatment. This chain links TRBV7-6 with TRBJ2-7; TRBD2 aligns across 9 bases. The CDR3 DNA reads as TGTGCCAGCAGCTTAGTAGCGGGAGCCCGGGAGCAGTACTTC. This encodes CASSLVAGAREQYF.